This T cell receptor (beta chain) was sequenced in a study of PD-1 blockade in classical Hodgkin lymphoma. On this clone: Its antigen remains unidentified.

General observations from the study: Baseline diversity in complete responders resembled that of newly diagnosed patients.

The sample's time point: cycle 4 day 1 (C4D1), after six to seven weeks of nivolumab. Brentuximab vedotin exposure varied, and every patient relapsed after autologous stem cell transplantation. This table comes from immunoSEQ multiplex PCR, and its TCRdb copy is limited to in-frame clones, with some not included. The sample lists tens of thousands of clones, 60% to 70% occurring once. This receptor was identified in a human donor with classical Hodgkin lymphoma. This sample comprised peripheral blood mononuclear cells (PBMCs), obtained before the fourth cycle of nivolumab.

Here the CDR3 reads CASSFDPTDTQYF. The CDR3 nucleotides read TGTGCCAGCAGCTTTGACCCCACAGATACGCAGTATTTT. The chain employs TRBV7-6 and TRBJ2-3; D is ambiguous. The germline V and J ends were trimmed by 3 bases and 2 bases, with 6 bases remaining between them. Germline V gene lookup returns CDR1 SGHVS and CDR2 FNYEAQ. The length of the CDR3 is 13 residues.